The 26 T cell receptor beta chains given below trace back to one sample, sequenced in a study of regulatory T cells in long-lasting Graves disease. CDR3-region Arm-PCR and iRepertoire HTBI primers produced the TCR beta libraries. TCRdb called the multiplex PCR reads again in MiXCR, with one record for every CDR3 protein. The table lists a few hundred thousand distinct CDR3 sequences, under 20% of them singletons. The time point is: newly diagnosed GD, antithyroid drugs for less than 3 months. The TCR library was made from RNA that had been extracted from PBMCs in TRIzol. The sample was also linked to a second study, of T cells in Graves' hyperthyroidism and ophthalmopathy.

The sequencing here drew on peripheral blood mononuclear cells (PBMCs), taken at new diagnosis, from a patient treated with antithyroid drugs. These receptors all come from a woman between 18 and 29 years old with Graves disease.

The rearrangement uses TRBV6-2 or TRBV6-3 and TRBJ1-2; D is undetermined. The germline V and J ends were trimmed by 5 bases and 5 bases, with 6 bases remaining between them. Germline assignment: CDR1 MNHEY and CDR2 SVGEGT. The CDR3 is made up of 11 amino acids. CDR3 sequence: CASSQSYGYTF. The CDR3 DNA follows: TGTGCCAGCAGTCAGAGTTATGGCTACACCTTC.

This clonotype has at least ten counts. The rearrangement uses TRBV7-2 and TRBJ2-7; TRBD2 agrees at 12 bases. V gave up 0 bases and J gave up 5 bases; unmatched junction bases: 8. The CDR3 runs 17 residues. Germline V lookup: CDR1 SGHTA, CDR2 FQGNSA. The CDR3 protein is CASSLAASGRAQDEQYF. CDR3 nucleotide sequence: TGTGCCAGCAGCTTAGCGGCTAGCGGGAGGGCCCAGGACGAGCAGTACTTC.

This clonotype was observed many times. This sequence joins TRBV5-6 and TRBJ2-3, with 10 bases that match TRBD2. The germline CDR1 and CDR2 sequences are SGHDT and YYEEEE. The junction had 6 bases not matched to a gene; V was cut back by 1 base and J by 4 bases. This CDR3 contains 16 residues. This CDR3 is CASSLNPSGSSDTQYF. The DNA of the CDR3 is TGTGCCAGCAGCTTGAATCCTAGCGGGAGCTCAGATACGCAGTATTTT.

Of note for this clonotype: A much larger clone differs by one base, so this may be a read error. This rearrangement joins TRBV2 to TRBJ1-5; TRBD1 is a possible D gene (5 bases). There are 14 residues in the CDR3. Germline V gives CDR1 SNHLY, CDR2 FYNNEI. The DNA for the CDR3 is TGTGCCAGCAGTGAACGGGGCAAAAATCAGTCCCAGCATTTT. This sequence encodes CASSERGKNQSQHF.

The chain carries TRBV7-9 and TRBJ1-2; no definite D call. The CDR3 length is 16 residues. The V gene's germline CDR1 is SEHNR and CDR2 FQNEAQ (reference sequence). Trimming stripped 2 bases from V and 2 bases from J, with 15 bases between. The CDR3 protein is CASSLLHFGENYGYTF. The DNA of the CDR3 is TGTGCCAGCAGCTTACTCCACTTCGGAGAGAACTATGGCTACACCTTC.

This clonotype occurred once. Just one base apart from a much larger clone, this may be a read error. As DNA, the CDR3 is TGTACCAGCAGTTACGCACAGGTAGAACCCTACGAGCAGTACTTC. Translated: CTSSYAQVEPYEQYF. J is TRBJ2-7 and V is TRBV6-9; D is possibly TRBD1 (5 bases). From germline, CDR1 is MNHGY and CDR2 SVAAGI. CDR3 size: 15 residues.

The chain uses TRBV24-1 and TRBJ1-1; the D gene is possibly TRBD1 (5 bases). Germline loops: CDR1 KGHDR, CDR2 SFDVKD. The CDR3 is 13 residues long. Trimming left V 7 bases short and J 1 base short, with 9 bases between. In DNA, the CDR3 is TGTGCCACCAGCGGGACGGCGAACACTGAAGCTTTCTTT. It yields the protein CATSGTANTEAFF.

This clonotype occurred many times. In nucleotides, the CDR3 is TGTGCCAGCAGCTTAGGGGTTGGTAACAATGAGCAGTTCTTC. Its protein is CASSLGVGNNEQFF. The gene calls are TRBV27 and TRBJ2-1, with D possibly matching TRBD1 (5 bases). Trimming took 6 bases from V and 5 from J, leaving 14 bases between them. Germline V gene data show CDR1 as MNHEY and CDR2 as SMNVEV (reference sequence). The CDR3 covers 14 residues.

This clonotype is a singleton in its sample. This is likely an artifact of a read error, given a far larger clone one base away. The chain uses TRBV20-1 and TRBJ2-7; D is possibly TRBD1 or TRBD2 (6 bases each). The CDR3 runs 15 residues. Trimming stripped 1 base from V and 7 bases from J, with 20 bases between. Germline V lookup: CDR1 DFQATT, CDR2 SNEGSKA (reference sequence). CDR3 nucleotide sequence: TGCAGTGCTAGAGGTGACTGGGGGGCCCCCAATGAGCAGTACTTC. Amino acid sequence: CSARGDWGAPNEQYF.

The chain has TRBV7-2 and TRBJ1-5; TRBD1 matches 7 bases. Germline V CDR1 and CDR2: SGHTA, FQGNSA. The V segment lost 5 bases and the J segment 3 bases; nucleotides outside the gene matches: 7. The CDR3 is made up of 15 amino acids. CDR3: CASSPRTGLNQPQHF. CDR3 coding DNA: TGTGCCAGCAGCCCCCGGACAGGCCTCAATCAGCCCCAGCATTTT.

This clonotype showed up many times. V usage is TRBV30 and J usage is TRBJ2-1; D gene ambiguous. Germline V CDR1 and CDR2: GTSNPN, SVGIG (reference sequence). The length of the CDR3 is 11 residues. Trimming took 4 bases from V and 7 from J, leaving 8 bases between them. The CDR3 loop reads CAWIGSNEQFF. For the CDR3, the DNA is TGTGCCTGGATAGGCTCGAATGAGCAGTTCTTC.

This chain joins TRBV5-6 and TRBJ1-1; the match to TRBD1 covers 8 bases. The germline V gene has CDR1 SGHDT and CDR2 YYEEEE. This CDR3 contains 16 residues. The V gene end was trimmed by 4 bases and the J gene end by 3 bases; junction bases not matched to a gene: 11. The CDR3 coding sequence is TGTGCCAGCAGCAGTACGACAGGGGATGTATACACTGAAGCTTTCTTT. Translated, it gives CASSSTTGDVYTEAFF.

This chain uses TRBV20-1 with TRBJ1-1; 10 bases align to TRBD1. After removal of 6 bases from V and 1 base from J, the junction contained 8 bases not matched to a gene. This CDR3 region has 15 residues. Germline V CDR1 and CDR2: DFQATT, SNEGSKA (reference sequence). Written as DNA, the CDR3 is TGCAGTGCCCAAACCCGGGACAGGGGGAACACTGAAGCTTTCTTT. Protein: CSAQTRDRGNTEAFF.

A few counts support this clonotype. This chain uses TRBV7-3 with TRBJ1-2; 9 nucleotides match TRBD1. The length of the CDR3 is 13 residues. In germline, CDR1 is SGHTA, CDR2 FQGTGA. J lost 8 bases, V lost 5 bases, and 6 bases had no gene match. The chain's CDR3 is CASSPRTGEGYTF. CDR3 nucleotide sequence: TGTGCCAGCAGCCCACGGACAGGGGAGGGCTACACCTTC.

This clonotype came up once. The chain couples TRBV12-3 or TRBV12-4 to TRBJ2-1; D possibly corresponds to TRBD2 (5 bases). Trimming removed 6 bases at V and 7 bases at J, with 16 bases between. The CDR3 covers 14 residues. As DNA, the CDR3 is TGTGCCAGCAGACCTCCGGGATATACTAATGAGCAGTTCTTC. It codes for CASRPPGYTNEQFF.

Many counts were recorded for this clonotype. The chain links TRBV2 to TRBJ2-7; unclear D gene. V lost 7 bases to trimming and J lost 1 base, with 14 bases between them. CDR1 and CDR2 (germline): SNHLY, FYNNEI. CDR3 length: 14 residues. CDR3 coding DNA: TGTGCCAGCACTTCTGGCAGCGATTCCTACGAGCAGTACTTC. It specifies CASTSGSDSYEQYF.

This clonotype appeared many times. V and J are TRBV20-1 and TRBJ1-1, with D perhaps TRBD1 (6 bases). Deletions cut 1 base from V and 0 bases from J, with 21 bases between. There are 18 residues in the CDR3. Germline V lookup: CDR1 DFQATT, CDR2 SNEGSKA (reference sequence). The DNA for the CDR3 is TGCAGTGCTAGAGGGGCCCGGGCAGGGGCAATAGTGAACACTGAAGCTTTCTTT. Translating it yields CSARGARAGAIVNTEAFF.

The chain joins TRBV5-1 to TRBJ2-6, with 8 bases identical to TRBD1. Per germline, CDR1 SGHRS and CDR2 YFSETQ. This CDR3 contains 17 residues. The V and J ends lost 9 bases and 0 bases, in that order; junction bases with no gene match: 11. CDR3 sequence: CATATGVSHSGANVLTF. The CDR3, as DNA: TGCGCCACTGCGACAGGGGTTTCCCACTCTGGGGCCAACGTCCTGACTTTC.

At least ten counts were recorded for this clonotype. The chain uses TRBV7-9 and TRBJ2-7; a possible D gene is TRBD1 (6 bases). Trimming took 6 bases from V and 3 from J, leaving 18 bases between them. The CDR3 has 15 amino acids. The V gene's germline CDR1 is SEHNR and CDR2 FQNEAQ (reference sequence). The CDR3 spells CASRPVTGNLYEQYF. The CDR3 region has the DNA TGTGCCAGCAGGCCGGTTACAGGGAACCTCTACGAGCAGTACTTC.

This chain uses TRBV11-2 with TRBJ1-5; 8 bases fit TRBD1. The germline V gene has CDR1 SGHAT and CDR2 FQNNGV. V was clipped by 4 bases and J by 3 bases; unmatched bases: 5. The CDR3 has 15 amino acids. The CDR3 nucleotides read TGTGCCAGCAGCTCGGGACAGGTGTCCAATCAGCCCCAGCATTTT. Translating it yields CASSSGQVSNQPQHF.

This clonotype was seen many times. The V gene is TRBV3-1, the J gene TRBJ1-1; D gene ambiguous. The CDR3 is made up of 12 amino acids. Germline CDR1 LGHDT, CDR2 YNNKEL (reference sequence). Between the trimmed V and J ends, which lost 3 bases and 3 bases, there was a span of 5 bases. The CDR3 region is CASSQTDTEAFF. The CDR3 bases are TGTGCCAGCAGCCAGACTGACACTGAAGCTTTCTTT.

This clonotype was seen a few times. V usage is TRBV19 and J usage is TRBJ1-5, with a weak D call TRBD1 (5 bases). V was cut by 4 bases and J by 2 bases, with 9 bases left in between. CDR1 is LNHDA, CDR2 SQIVND, per germline (reference sequence). There are 14 residues in the CDR3. In DNA form, the CDR3 reads TGTGCCAGTAGTAGGAGGGGAGGCAATCAGCCCCAGCATTTT. Translation gives CASSRRGGNQPQHF.

This clonotype was counted many times. The gene calls are TRBV15 and TRBJ2-7; 9 bases line up with TRBD1. CDR1 is LNHNV and CDR2 is YYDKDF in the germline V gene (reference sequence). The CDR3 totals 16 residues. V shed 5 bases and J 4 bases; nucleotides not matched to a gene: 12. CDR3 sequence (DNA): TGTGCCACCAGCGGAAACTGGTGGGACAGGGATTACGAGCAGTACTTC. This gives the protein CATSGNWWDRDYEQYF.

The V gene is TRBV30, the J gene TRBJ2-3, with 9 nucleotides matching TRBD2. The CDR3 has 15 residues. The V and J ends lost 1 base and 5 bases, in that order; junction bases with no gene match: 7. In germline, CDR1 is GTSNPN, CDR2 SVGIG (reference sequence). Written as DNA, the CDR3 is TGTGCCTGGAGTGGAGGCGGGGGGGCCAAAGATACGCAGTATTTT. Translation gives CAWSGGGGAKDTQYF.

On this clonotype: A read error is possible here, since a much larger clone lies one base away. This chain uses TRBV30 with TRBJ2-1; D is unresolved. CDR3 length: 13 residues. Germline-derived CDR1 and CDR2 are GTSNPN and SVGIG (reference sequence). The CDR3 nucleotides are TGTGCCTGGGGTGTATTCTCCGGCAATGAGCAGTTCTTC. This codes for CAWGVFSGNEQFF.

This clonotype was picked up many times. The rearrangement links TRBV18 to TRBJ2-1; 10 nucleotides align to TRBD2. V shed 6 bases and J 3 bases; nucleotides not matched to a gene: 8. This CDR3 spans 16 amino acids. Germline-derived CDR1 and CDR2 are KGHSH and LQKENI. CDR3 amino acids: CASSAGLALGYNEQFF. The DNA for the CDR3 is TGTGCCAGCTCGGCGGGACTAGCGTTGGGCTACAATGAGCAGTTCTTC.